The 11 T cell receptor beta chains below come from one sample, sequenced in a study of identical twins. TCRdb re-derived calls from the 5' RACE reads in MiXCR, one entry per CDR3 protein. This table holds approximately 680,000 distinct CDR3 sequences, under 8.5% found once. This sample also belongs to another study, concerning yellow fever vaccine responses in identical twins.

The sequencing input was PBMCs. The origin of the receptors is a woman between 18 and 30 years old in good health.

CDR3 in amino acids: CANKGQGSHTIYF. CDR3 coding DNA: TGTGCCAACAAGGGACAGGGCTCGCACACCATATATTTT. V usage is TRBV10-3 and J usage is TRBJ1-3; 9 bases fit TRBD1. This CDR3 comprises 13 residues. Germline CDR1 is ENHRY and CDR2 is SYGVKD. J gave up 8 bases and V 10 bases, and 9 bases lay outside the gene matches.

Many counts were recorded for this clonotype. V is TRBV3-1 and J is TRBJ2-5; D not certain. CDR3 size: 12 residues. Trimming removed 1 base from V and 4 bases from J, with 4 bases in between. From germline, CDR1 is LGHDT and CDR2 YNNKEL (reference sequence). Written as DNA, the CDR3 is TGTGCCAGCAGCCAAGTCCCAGAGACCCAGTACTTC. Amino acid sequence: CASSQVPETQYF.

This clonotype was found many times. CDR3: CASSLTFKGAADTQYF. CDR3 nucleotide sequence: TGCGCCAGCAGCTTGACGTTTAAGGGGGCGGCAGATACGCAGTATTTT. The chain carries TRBV5-1 and TRBJ2-3; 7 positions agree with TRBD1. The germline V gene encodes CDR1 SGHRS and CDR2 YFSETQ. The CDR3 consists of 16 residues. The V and J ends lost 1 base and 4 bases, in that order; junction bases with no gene match: 9. Full variable domain (remainder filled in from reference TRBV5-1 and TRBJ2-3): KAGVTQTPRYLIKTRGQQVTLSCSPISGHRSVSWYQQTPGQGLQFLFEYFSETQRNKGNFPGRFSGRQFSNSRSEMNVSTLELGDSALYLCASSLTFKGAADTQYFGPGTRLTVL.

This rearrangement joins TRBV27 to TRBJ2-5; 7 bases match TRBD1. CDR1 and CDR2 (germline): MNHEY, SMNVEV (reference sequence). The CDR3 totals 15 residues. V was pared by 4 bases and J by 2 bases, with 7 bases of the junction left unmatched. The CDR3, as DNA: TGTGCCAGCAGTTCCCGAACAGGGGAACAAGAGACCCAGTACTTC. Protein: CASSSRTGEQETQYF.

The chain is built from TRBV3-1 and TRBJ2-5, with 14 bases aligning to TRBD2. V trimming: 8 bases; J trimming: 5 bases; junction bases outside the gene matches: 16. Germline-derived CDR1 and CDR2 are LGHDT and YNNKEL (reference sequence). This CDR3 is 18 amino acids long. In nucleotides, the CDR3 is TGTGCCAGCTGCTCCGGGACTAGCGGGGGCGCTTGGGGGGAGACCCAGTACTTC. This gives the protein CASCSGTSGGAWGETQYF.

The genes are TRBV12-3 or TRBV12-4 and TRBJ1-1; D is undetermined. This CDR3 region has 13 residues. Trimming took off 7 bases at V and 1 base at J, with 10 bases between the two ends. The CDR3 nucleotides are TGTGCCAGCAATCCCGACGGGAACACTGAAGCTTTCTTT. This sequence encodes CASNPDGNTEAFF.

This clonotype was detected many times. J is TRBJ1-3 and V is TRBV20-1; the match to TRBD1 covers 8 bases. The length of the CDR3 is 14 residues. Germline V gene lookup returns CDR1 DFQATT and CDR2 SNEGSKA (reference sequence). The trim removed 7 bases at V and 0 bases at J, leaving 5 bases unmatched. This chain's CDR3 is CSGATGGSGNTIYF. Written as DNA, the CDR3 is TGCAGTGGGGCCACAGGGGGCTCTGGAAACACCATATATTTT.

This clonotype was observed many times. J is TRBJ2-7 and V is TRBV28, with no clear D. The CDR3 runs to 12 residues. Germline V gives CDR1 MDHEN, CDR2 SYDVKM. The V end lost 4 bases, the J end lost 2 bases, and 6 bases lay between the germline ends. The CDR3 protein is CASSSWTYEQYF. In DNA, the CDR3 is TGTGCCAGCAGTTCCTGGACCTACGAGCAGTACTTC. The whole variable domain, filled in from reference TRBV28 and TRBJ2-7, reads DVKVTQSSRYLVKRTGEKVFLECVQDMDHENMFWYRQDPGLGLRLIYFSYDVKMKEKGDIPEGYSVSREKKERFSLILESASTNQTSMYLCASSSWTYEQYFGPGTRLTVT.

In DNA form, the CDR3 reads TGTGCCAGCAGCCAAGGGCCCGCTAGCGGAGAATTCACAGATACGCAGTATTTT. This translates into CASSQGPASGEFTDTQYF. The rearrangement uses TRBV3-1 and TRBJ2-3; 7 nucleotides align to TRBD2. This CDR3 comprises 18 residues. The V segment lost 1 base and the J segment 2 bases; nucleotides outside the gene matches: 12. In germline, CDR1 is LGHDT, CDR2 YNNKEL (reference sequence).

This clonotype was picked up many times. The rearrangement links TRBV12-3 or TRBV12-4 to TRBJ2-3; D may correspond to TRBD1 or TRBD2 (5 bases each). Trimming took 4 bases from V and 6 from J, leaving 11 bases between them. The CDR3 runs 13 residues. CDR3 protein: CASSSGRRDTQYF. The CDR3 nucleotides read TGTGCCAGCAGTTCGGGGCGGAGGGATACGCAGTATTTT.

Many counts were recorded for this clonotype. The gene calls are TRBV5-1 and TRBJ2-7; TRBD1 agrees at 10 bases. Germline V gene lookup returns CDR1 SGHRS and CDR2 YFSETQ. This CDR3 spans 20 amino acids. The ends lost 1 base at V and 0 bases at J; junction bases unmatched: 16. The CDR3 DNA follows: TGCGCCAGCAGCTTGAGAACCCCGGGACAGGGGTTTCGTAACTCCTACGAGCAGTACGTC. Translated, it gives CASSLRTPGQGFRNSYEQYV.